The sequence of this T cell receptor beta chain was determined in a study of blood T cell repertoires in COVID-19. Using immunoSEQ multiplex PCR, the repertoire was profiled, and TCRdb retains in-frame clones only, with some absent. The data contain about 260,000 clones, about nine tenths of them seen just once; the ten biggest clones take up about 4.1%. This clone appeared once. The CDR3 is made up of 14 amino acids. CDR1 and CDR2 from the germline V gene are LGHDT and YNNKEL (reference sequence). With 6 bases removed from V and 4 bases from J, the gap between germline ends came to 15 bases. The gene calls are TRBV3-1 (or the pseudogene TRBV3-2) and TRBJ1-1, with D tentatively TRBD1 (5 bases). This receptor was obtained from a man aged 55 to 70 who had recovered from COVID-19. The material sequenced was peripheral blood. CDR3 DNA sequence: TGTGCCAGCAGTCTCGGGGGTACGGTCACTGAAGCTTTCTTT. Protein product: CASSLGGTVTEAFF.